A single T cell receptor beta chain is shown here with its context. Its antigen is unidentified. With the Oncomine TCR Beta short-read assay, DNA from cultured CD4+ T cells was sequenced. TCRdb called the PCR reads again in MiXCR, with one record for every CDR3 protein. Here the sample spans 10,000 to 13,000 distinct CDR3 sequences, 60% to 65% being singletons. The treatment here: roughly ten-day PBMC culture with coronavirus spike peptide pools or control peptides (ViraFEST assay). The record originates from a study of vaccination and CD4 T cells after COVID-19. Germline loops: CDR1 LNHDA, CDR2 SQIVND (reference sequence). The CDR3 runs to 13 residues. V lost 1 base and J 5 bases, leaving 6 bases between the germline ends.

The specimen was CD4+ T cells from blood, cultured in vitro. The V gene is TRBV19, the J gene TRBJ2-1; the D is unclear. This sequence originates from a human donor who had recovered from COVID-19. The CDR3 sequence is CASSIVTDNEQFF. The CDR3 coding sequence is TGTGCCAGTAGTATAGTAACAGACAATGAGCAGTTCTTC.